These 4 T cell receptor beta chains originate from one sample sequenced in a study of beta chain features in type 1 diabetes. The authors reverse transcribed all of the isolated RNA, so sequencing captured expressed TCRB transcripts. Data came from immunoSEQ multiplex PCR; TCRdb stores just in-frame clones and leaves some out. The data contain a few hundred thousand clones, 11% to 15% of them seen just once; the ten biggest clones take up 6.7%. Sequenced sample: central memory CD4+ T cells from blood. All receptors come from a man aged 30 to 39 in good health.

This chain joins TRBV7-2 and TRBJ2-3; TRBD1 aligns across 9 bases. The germline gives CDR1 SGHTA, CDR2 FQGNSA. The CDR3 runs to 16 residues. The V gene end was trimmed by 4 bases and the J gene end by 0 bases; junction bases not matched to a gene: 5. CDR3 in DNA: TGTGCCAGCAGCTCTACAGGGGGCCCTAGCACAGATACGCAGTATTTT. This sequence encodes CASSSTGGPSTDTQYF.

This clone has at least ten counts. The genes are TRBV7-9 and TRBJ1-3; TRBD1 might be the D (6 bases). This CDR3 is built from 15 residues. The germline V and J ends were trimmed by 5 bases and 1 base, with 12 bases remaining between them. Looked up from germline, CDR1 is SEHNR and CDR2 is FQNEAQ (reference sequence). CDR3 loop: CASSRTQGSGNTIYF. The CDR3 DNA reads as TGTGCCAGCAGCAGAACACAGGGTTCTGGAAACACCATATATTTT.

The V call is TRBV10-3, the J call TRBJ2-3; D may be TRBD1 (5 bases). The CDR3 sequence is 14 residues long. Germline loops: CDR1 ENHRY, CDR2 SYGVKD. With 7 bases removed from V and 1 base from J, the gap between germline ends came to 12 bases. The chain's CDR3 is CAIKAGFGTDTQYF. The CDR3, as DNA: TGTGCCATCAAGGCAGGGTTCGGCACAGATACGCAGTATTTT.

The CDR3 loop reads CASSRDHQETQYF. The DNA for the CDR3 is TGTGCCAGCAGCAGGGACCATCAAGAGACCCAGTACTTC. The chain couples TRBV7-2 to TRBJ2-5; D tentatively reads TRBD1 or TRBD2 (5 bases each). Trimming left V 5 bases short and J 2 bases short, with 9 bases between. Germline V gives CDR1 SGHTA, CDR2 FQGNSA. The CDR3 has 13 residues. Filled out from reference TRBV7-2 and TRBJ2-5, the complete variable domain reads GAGVSQSPSNKVTEKGKDVELRCDPISGHTALYWYRQSLGQGLEFLIYFQGNSAPDKSGLPSDRFSAERTGGSVSTLTIQRTQQEDSAVYLCASSRDHQETQYFGPGTRLLVL.